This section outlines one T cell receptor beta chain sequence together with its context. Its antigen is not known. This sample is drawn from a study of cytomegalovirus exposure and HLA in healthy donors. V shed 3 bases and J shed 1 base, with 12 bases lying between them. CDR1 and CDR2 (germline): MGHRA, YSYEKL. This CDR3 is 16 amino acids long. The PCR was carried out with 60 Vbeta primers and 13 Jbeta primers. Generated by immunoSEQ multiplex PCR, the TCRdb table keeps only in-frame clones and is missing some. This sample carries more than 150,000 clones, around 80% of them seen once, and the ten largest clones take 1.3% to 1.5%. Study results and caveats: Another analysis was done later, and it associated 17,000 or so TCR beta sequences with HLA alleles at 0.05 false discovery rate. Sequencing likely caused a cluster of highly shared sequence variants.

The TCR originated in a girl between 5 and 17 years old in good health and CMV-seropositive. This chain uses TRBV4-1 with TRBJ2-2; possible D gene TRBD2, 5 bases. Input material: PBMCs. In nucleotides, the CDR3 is TGCGCCAGCAGCCAGTGGGCTCGGGGGAACACCGGGGAGCTGTTTTTT. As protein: CASSQWARGNTGELFF.